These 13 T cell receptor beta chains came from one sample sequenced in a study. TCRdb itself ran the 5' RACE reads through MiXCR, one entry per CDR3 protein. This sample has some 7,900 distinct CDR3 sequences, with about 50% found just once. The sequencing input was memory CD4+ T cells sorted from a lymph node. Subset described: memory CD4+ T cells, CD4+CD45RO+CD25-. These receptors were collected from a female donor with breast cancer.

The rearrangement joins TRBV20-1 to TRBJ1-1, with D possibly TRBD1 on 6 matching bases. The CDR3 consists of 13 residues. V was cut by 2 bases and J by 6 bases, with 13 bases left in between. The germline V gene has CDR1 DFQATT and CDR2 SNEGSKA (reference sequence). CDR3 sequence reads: CSARWGALAEAFF. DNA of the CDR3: TGCAGTGCTAGATGGGGGGCGTTGGCTGAAGCTTTCTTT.

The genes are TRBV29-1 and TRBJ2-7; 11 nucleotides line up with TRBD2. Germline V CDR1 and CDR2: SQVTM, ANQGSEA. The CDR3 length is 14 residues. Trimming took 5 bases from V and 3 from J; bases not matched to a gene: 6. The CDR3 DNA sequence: TGCAGCGTTTCCGTGGGGACTAGCGGCTACGAGCAGTACTTC. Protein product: CSVSVGTSGYEQYF.

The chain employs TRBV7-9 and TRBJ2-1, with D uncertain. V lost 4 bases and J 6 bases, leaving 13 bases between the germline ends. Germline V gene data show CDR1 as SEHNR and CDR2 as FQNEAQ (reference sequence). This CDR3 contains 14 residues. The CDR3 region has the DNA TGTGCCAGCAGCTCTCCCCCGCCCGGCAATGAGCAGTTCTTC. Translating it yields CASSSPPPGNEQFF.

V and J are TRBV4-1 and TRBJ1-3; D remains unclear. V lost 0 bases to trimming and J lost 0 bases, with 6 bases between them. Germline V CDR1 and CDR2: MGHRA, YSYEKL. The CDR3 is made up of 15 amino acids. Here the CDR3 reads CASSQDSGSGNTIYF. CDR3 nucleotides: TGCGCCAGCAGCCAAGATTCAGGCTCTGGAAACACCATATATTTT.

The CDR3: CASSRLARETEAFF. The CDR3 bases are TGCGCCAGCAGCAGATTAGCTCGGGAAACTGAAGCTTTCTTT. V is TRBV5-1 and J is TRBJ1-1; D not certain. V gave up 4 bases and J gave up 5 bases, with 15 bases separating them. Germline V lookup: CDR1 SGHRS, CDR2 YFSETQ. The CDR3 consists of 14 residues.

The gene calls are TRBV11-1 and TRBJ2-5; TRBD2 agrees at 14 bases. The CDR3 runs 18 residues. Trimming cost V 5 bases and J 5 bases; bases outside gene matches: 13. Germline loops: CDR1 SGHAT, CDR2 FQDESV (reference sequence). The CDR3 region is CASSQPGLAGAWYETQYF. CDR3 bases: TGTGCCAGCAGCCAACCGGGACTAGCGGGAGCCTGGTACGAGACCCAGTACTTC.

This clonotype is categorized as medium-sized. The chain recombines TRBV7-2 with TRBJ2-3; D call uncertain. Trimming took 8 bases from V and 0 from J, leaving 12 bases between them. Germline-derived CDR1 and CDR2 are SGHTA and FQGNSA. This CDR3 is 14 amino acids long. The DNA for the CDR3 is TGTGCCAGCCGAAAGGCGGTTAGCACAGATACGCAGTATTTT. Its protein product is CASRKAVSTDTQYF.

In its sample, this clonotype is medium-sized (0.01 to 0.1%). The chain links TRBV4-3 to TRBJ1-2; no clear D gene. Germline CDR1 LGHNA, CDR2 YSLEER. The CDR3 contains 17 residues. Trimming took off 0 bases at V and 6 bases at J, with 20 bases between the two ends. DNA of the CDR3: TGCGCCAGCAGCCAAGATTATTCGAACGGAGGAACACATGGCTACACCTTC. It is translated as CASSQDYSNGGTHGYTF.

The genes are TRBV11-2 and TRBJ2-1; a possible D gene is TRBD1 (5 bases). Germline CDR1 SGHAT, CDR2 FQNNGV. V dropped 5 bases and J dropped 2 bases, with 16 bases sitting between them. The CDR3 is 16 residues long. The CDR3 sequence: CASSLGHIGTYNEQFF. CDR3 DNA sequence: TGTGCCAGCAGCCTCGGACACATCGGAACCTACAATGAGCAGTTCTTC.

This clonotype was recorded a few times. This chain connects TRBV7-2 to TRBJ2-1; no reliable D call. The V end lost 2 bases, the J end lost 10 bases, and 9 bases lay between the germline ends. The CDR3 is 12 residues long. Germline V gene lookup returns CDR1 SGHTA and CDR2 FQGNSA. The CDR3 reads CASSLSAMEQFF. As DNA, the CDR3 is TGTGCCAGCAGCTTAAGCGCAATGGAGCAGTTCTTC.

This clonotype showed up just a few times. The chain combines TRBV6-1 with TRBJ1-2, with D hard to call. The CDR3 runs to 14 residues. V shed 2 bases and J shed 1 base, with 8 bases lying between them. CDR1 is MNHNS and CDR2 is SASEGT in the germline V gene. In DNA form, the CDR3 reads TGTGCCAGCAGTGAACTTGGCGATAACTATGGCTACACCTTC. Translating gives CASSELGDNYGYTF.

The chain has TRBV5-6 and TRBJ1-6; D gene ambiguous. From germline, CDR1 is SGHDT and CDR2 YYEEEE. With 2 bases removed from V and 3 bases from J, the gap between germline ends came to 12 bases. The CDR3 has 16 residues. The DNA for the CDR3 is TGTGCCAGCAGCTTATCACAGATACTCTATAATTCACCCCTCCACTTT. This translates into CASSLSQILYNSPLHF.

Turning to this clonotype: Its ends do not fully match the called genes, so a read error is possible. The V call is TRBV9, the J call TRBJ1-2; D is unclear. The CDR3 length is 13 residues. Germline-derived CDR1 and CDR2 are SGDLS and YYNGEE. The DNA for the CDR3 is TGTGCCAGCAGACATACAGAAAACTGTGGCTACACCTTC. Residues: CASRHTENCGYTF. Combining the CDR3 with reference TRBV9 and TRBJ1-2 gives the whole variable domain DSGVTQTPKHLITATGQRVTLRCSPRSGDLSVYWYQQSLDQGLQFLIQYYNGEERAKGNILERFSAQQFPDLHSELNLSSLELGDSALYFCASRHTENCGYTFGSGTRLTVV.